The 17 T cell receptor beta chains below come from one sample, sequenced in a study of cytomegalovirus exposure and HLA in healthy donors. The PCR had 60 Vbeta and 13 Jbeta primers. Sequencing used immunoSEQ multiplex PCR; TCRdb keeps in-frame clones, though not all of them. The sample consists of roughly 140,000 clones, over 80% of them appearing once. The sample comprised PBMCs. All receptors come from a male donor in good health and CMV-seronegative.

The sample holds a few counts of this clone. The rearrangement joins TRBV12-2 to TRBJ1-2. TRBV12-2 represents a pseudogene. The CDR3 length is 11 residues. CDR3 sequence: CASQNGDGYTF. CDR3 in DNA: TGTGCAAGTCAGAACGGGGATGGCTACACCTTC.

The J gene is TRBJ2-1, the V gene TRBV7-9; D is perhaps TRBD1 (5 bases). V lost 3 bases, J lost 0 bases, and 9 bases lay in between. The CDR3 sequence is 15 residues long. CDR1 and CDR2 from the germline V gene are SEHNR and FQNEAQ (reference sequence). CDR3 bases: TGTGCCAGCAGCTTTCCAGGGATCTCCTACAATGAGCAGTTCTTC. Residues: CASSFPGISYNEQFF.

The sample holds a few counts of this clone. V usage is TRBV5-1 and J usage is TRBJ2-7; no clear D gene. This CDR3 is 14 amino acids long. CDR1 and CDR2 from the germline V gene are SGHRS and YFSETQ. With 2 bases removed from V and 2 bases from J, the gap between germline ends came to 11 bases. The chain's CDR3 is CASSFFQAAYEQYF. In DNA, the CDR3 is TGCGCCAGCAGCTTCTTCCAGGCTGCCTACGAGCAGTACTTC.

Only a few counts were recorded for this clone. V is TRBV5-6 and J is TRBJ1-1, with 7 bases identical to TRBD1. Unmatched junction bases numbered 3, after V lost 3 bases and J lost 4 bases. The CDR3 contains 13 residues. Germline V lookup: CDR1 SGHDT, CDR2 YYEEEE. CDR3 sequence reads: CASSWAGGTEAFF. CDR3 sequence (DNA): TGTGCCAGCAGCTGGGCAGGGGGCACTGAAGCTTTCTTT.

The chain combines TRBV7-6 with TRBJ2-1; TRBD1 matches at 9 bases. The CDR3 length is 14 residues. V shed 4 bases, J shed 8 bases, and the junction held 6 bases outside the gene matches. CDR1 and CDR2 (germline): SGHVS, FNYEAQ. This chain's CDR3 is CASSSGQGVDEQFF. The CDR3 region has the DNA TGTGCCAGCAGCTCGGGACAGGGTGTCGATGAGCAGTTCTTC.

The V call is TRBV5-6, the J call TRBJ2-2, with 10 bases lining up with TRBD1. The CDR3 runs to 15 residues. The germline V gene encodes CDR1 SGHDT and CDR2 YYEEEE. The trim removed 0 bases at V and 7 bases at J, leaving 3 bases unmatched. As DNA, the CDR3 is TGTGCCAGCAGCTTGGGACAGGGGGCTAACGGGGAGCTGTTTTTT. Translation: CASSLGQGANGELFF.

CDR3 residues: CASRPTGTGDNQPQHF. CDR3 nucleotide sequence: TGTGCCAGTAGACCCACCGGGACAGGGGACAATCAGCCCCAGCATTTT. The genes are TRBV19 and TRBJ1-5; the match to TRBD1 covers 10 bases. The CDR3 length is 16 residues. V was pared by 6 bases and J by 3 bases, with 8 bases of the junction left unmatched. Germline CDR1 reads LNHDA; CDR2 reads SQIVND (reference sequence).

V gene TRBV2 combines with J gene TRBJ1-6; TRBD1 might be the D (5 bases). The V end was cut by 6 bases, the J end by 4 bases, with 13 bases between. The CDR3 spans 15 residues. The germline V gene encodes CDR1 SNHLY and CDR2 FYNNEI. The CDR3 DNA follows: TGTGCCAGCAGGGGACCGGGGACTTATAATTCACCCCTCCACTTT. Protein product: CASRGPGTYNSPLHF.

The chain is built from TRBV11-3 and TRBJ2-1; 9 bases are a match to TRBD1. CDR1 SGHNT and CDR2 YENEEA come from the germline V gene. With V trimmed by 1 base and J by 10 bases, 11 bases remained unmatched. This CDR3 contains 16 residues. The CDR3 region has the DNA TGTGCCAGCAGCTTAGGGGGTTGGGACAGGGATATGGAGCAGTTCTTC. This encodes CASSLGGWDRDMEQFF.

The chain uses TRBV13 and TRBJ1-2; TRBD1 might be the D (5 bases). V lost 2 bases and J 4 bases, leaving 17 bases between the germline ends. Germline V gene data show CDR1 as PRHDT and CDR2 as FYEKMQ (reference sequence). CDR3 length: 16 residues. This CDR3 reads CASSLFSGGAIYGYTF. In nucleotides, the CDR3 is TGTGCCAGCAGCTTATTCTCGGGGGGAGCGATCTATGGCTACACCTTC.

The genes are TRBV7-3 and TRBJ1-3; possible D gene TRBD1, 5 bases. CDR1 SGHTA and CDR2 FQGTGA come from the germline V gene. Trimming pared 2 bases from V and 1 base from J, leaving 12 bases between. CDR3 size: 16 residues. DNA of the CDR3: TGTGCCAGCAGCTTAGGCGCAGGGTGGTCTGGAAACACCATATATTTT. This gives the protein CASSLGAGWSGNTIYF.

The DNA of the CDR3 is TGTGCCAGCAGCTTGGTCCATCGCCCGGGAGAGACCCAGTACTTC. Its translation: CASSLVHRPGETQYF. The chain employs TRBV5-4 and TRBJ2-5; no clear D gene. With 0 bases removed from V and 4 bases from J, the gap between germline ends came to 13 bases. CDR3 length: 15 amino acids. CDR1 and CDR2 from the germline V gene are SGHNT and YYREEE (reference sequence). Full variable domain (missing parts from reference TRBV5-4 and TRBJ2-5): ETGVTQSPTHLIKTRGQQVTLRCSSQSGHNTVSWYQQALGQGPQFIFQYYREEENGRGNFPPRFSGLQFPNYSSELNVNALELDDSALYLCASSLVHRPGETQYFGPGTRLLVL.

CDR3 protein: CASSYGAGAVYGYTF. The CDR3 DNA follows: TGTGCCAGCAGTTATGGTGCAGGGGCGGTTTATGGCTACACCTTC. This sequence joins TRBV6-5 and TRBJ1-2, with D perhaps TRBD1 (6 bases). This CDR3 spans 15 amino acids. The V gene lost 3 bases and the J gene lost 5 bases, with 16 bases spanning the gap. CDR1 and CDR2 (germline): MNHEY, SVGAGI.

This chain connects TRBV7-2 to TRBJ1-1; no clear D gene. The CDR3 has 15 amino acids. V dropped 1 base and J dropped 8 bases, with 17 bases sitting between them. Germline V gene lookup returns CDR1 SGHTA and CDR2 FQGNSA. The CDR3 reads CASSLGGRERREAFF. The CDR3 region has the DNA TGTGCCAGCAGCTTAGGGGGTAGGGAACGGAGGGAAGCTTTCTTT.

The CDR3 DNA is TGTGCCAGTAGCACTCCAGTGGACTGGGGAAACACCATATATTTT. It encodes CASSTPVDWGNTIYF. The chain couples TRBV19 to TRBJ1-3; D unclear. From germline, CDR1 is LNHDA and CDR2 SQIVND (reference sequence). V lost 6 bases, J lost 4 bases, and 16 bases lay in between. The CDR3 contains 15 residues.

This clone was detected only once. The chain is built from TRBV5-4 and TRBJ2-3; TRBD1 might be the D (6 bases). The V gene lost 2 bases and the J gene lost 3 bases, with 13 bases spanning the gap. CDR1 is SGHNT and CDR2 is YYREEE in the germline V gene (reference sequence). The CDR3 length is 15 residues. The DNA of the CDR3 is TGTGCCAGCAGCTTTAGTAAGGGGGTAACAGATACGCAGTATTTT. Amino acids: CASSFSKGVTDTQYF.

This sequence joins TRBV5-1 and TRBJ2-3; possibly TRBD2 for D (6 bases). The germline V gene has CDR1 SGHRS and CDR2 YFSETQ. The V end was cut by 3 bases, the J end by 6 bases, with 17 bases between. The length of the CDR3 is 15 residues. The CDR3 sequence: CASSSRDSSRDTQYF. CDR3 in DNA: TGCGCCAGCAGCTCCCGGGACTCGAGCAGGGATACGCAGTATTTT.